Described below is a single TCR beta chain sequence and its context. Its antigen has not been determined. No quality values exist for individual bases; no much larger clone is one base distant. These data belong to a study of blood T cell repertoires in COVID-19 (dated by TCRdb to 2020 to 2021). Regarding the study in general: Collaborator samples came from the United States, Italy and Spain and covered acute and convalescent phases of COVID-19. The prospective study material was composed of cDNA or gDNA derived from T cells, B-cell-depleted T cells, or PBMCs. Deeply sampled blood TCRbeta repertoires from subjects exposed to, actively infected with, or recovered from COVID-19 were included in the dataset. The repertoires were released in a freely available public database meant as a resource for research on the immune response to SARS-CoV-2. The samples were drawn from two sources: the first 160 participants of the ongoing ImmuneRACE study, and over 950 subjects contributed by 6 global collaborators. Sample metadata almost always included a de-identified subject ID, COVID-19 status, age in years and sex. Where available, HLA class I and class II types were obtained from metadata supplied by the sample provider rather than from assay-based typing.

Counted from cysteine to phenylalanine, this CDR3 has 16 amino acids. The CDR3 DNA has 48 bases and is translated from base 1. Clipping removes 0 bases from V and 0 bases from J, with 5 as the unmatched junction base count. In the germline V gene, CDR1 corresponds to MNHEY and CDR2 to SVGEGT. TCRbeta CDR3 regions were amplified from genomic DNA by means of the immunoSEQ Assay, a bias-controlled multiplex PCR. Processing in the source paper ran as follows. Within the assay, amplification of reference gene primers was used to estimate how many nucleated cells each sample contained. Sequence reads were collapsed and filtered to measure the absolute abundance of every unique TCRbeta CDR3 rearrangement. For each sample, productive Simpson clonality was calculated as the square root of Simpson's diversity index across productive rearrangements. TCRdb holds this immuneACCESS table with in-frame rearrangements only. Some clones are missing; in checked studies, unresolved V genes explain under half, and the rest has no known cause. V, J and clone size are those of that table, while D and trimming were read from the DNA. This sample holds tens of thousands of clones; around 83% were observed only once. Together, the top ten hold 35% to 40% of the sample.

Collaborating institutions collected whole blood in K2EDTA tubes following their own protocols. For TCRbeta analysis, collaborators shipped samples as frozen whole blood, isolated PBMCs, or DNA extracted from either of those sample types. The full study reports these points: The amount of clinical and demographic metadata varied by source and participant and was provided uncurated.

This clonotype was obtained from a man of 80 years or more with active or convalescent COVID-19. This chain is built from TRBV6-2 or TRBV6-3 and TRBJ2-7; the central 7 bases match TRBD1. The specimen sequenced was peripheral blood. In nucleotide form, the sequence is TGTGCCAGCAGTTACTCTCAGGGGGTGAACTCCTACGAGCAGTACTTC. It translates as CASSYSQGVNSYEQYF.